This paragraph covers one T cell receptor (beta chain) sequence. The sample originates from a study of cytomegalovirus exposure and HLA in healthy donors. This table comes from immunoSEQ multiplex PCR, and its TCRdb copy is limited to in-frame clones, with some not included. The profile shows around 61,000 clones, approximately 94% of them singletons. The source of this sequence is a man aged 18 to 29 in good health and CMV-seronegative. The sequenced material came from PBMCs.

The CDR3 sequence is CASSSQTGGYTEAFF. Written as DNA, the CDR3 is TGTGCCAGCAGTTCTCAGACAGGGGGCTATACTGAAGCTTTCTTT. J is TRBJ1-1 and V is TRBV27; 10 bases match TRBD1. Trimming removed 4 bases from V and 5 bases from J; junction bases left unmatched: 7. This CDR3 is built from 15 residues. CDR1 is MNHEY, CDR2 SMNVEV, per germline (reference sequence).